This T cell receptor (beta chain) was found in a study of cytomegalovirus exposure and HLA in healthy donors. General study points: Relative to the roughly 690-donor mean, N-insertions were reportedly fewer in an Asian-associated ancestry cluster in a later analysis. In a later analysis, TCR beta V- and J-gene trimming was associated with a missense DCLRE1C variant. Common viral pathogens seemed to be connected with several of the most significant clusters, according to a later analysis.

The PCR used 60 Vbeta and 13 Jbeta primers. Profiled with immunoSEQ multiplex PCR; TCRdb holds only in-frame clones, not every one. Of roughly 140,000 clones in the sample, around three quarters are singletons; the top ten hold 6.5% to 7%. Trimming removed 5 bases from V and 7 bases from J, with 15 bases in between. The CDR3 is 13 amino acids. Germline assignment: CDR1 GTSNPN and CDR2 SVGIG (reference sequence). A single count supports this clone. What it binds is unknown. The chain is built from TRBV30 and TRBJ1-5; maybe TRBD1 (5 bases). This sequence was found in a man aged 35 to 55 in good health and CMV-seropositive. Sequencing input: PBMCs. This CDR3 reads CAWASGGEQPQHF. The CDR3 DNA is TGTGCCTGGGCCTCTGGAGGGGAACAGCCCCAGCATTTT.